The clone carrying this T cell receptor beta chain was seen repeatedly, ten times or more. No antigen is known for it. This entry comes from a study of Graves' ophthalmopathy and Graves' hyperthyroidism. The study's findings and limits: Blood shared most expanded thyroid clonotypes above 0.001 frequency.

Under 3 months in duration, the ophthalmopathy in affected donors had moderate-to-severe activity, CAS ≥3 and NOSPECS ≥4. Other autoimmune diseases, uncontrolled infections, pregnancy or lactation excluded patients from enrollment. Orbital computed tomography and thyroid ultrasound, along with TRAb, serum thyroxine and clinical symptoms, underpinned diagnosis. The authors amplified TCR beta CDR3 regions, and they did so from RNA transcripts for repertoire sequencing. HTBI primers were employed in first-round RT-PCR, then a second-round multiplex PCR followed. TCRdb re-called the multiplex PCR reads with MiXCR, one entry per CDR3 protein. The data contain roughly 170,000 distinct CDR3 sequences, about two fifths of them singletons. The receptor's source is a man under 40 with Graves' ophthalmopathy. Material for sequencing was peripheral blood.

The CDR3 loop is CSAQTTGAYEQYF. The CDR3 DNA reads as TGCAGTGCCCAGACGACAGGGGCCTACGAGCAGTACTTC. The genes are TRBV20-1 and TRBJ2-7; 8 bases are a match to TRBD1. The V gene end was trimmed by 6 bases and the J gene end by 2 bases; junction bases not matched to a gene: 6. Looked up from germline, CDR1 is DFQATT and CDR2 is SNEGSKA (reference sequence). The CDR3 has 13 residues.